Included here is one T cell receptor beta chain sequence, with context. Its antigen is not known. The data derive from a study of cytomegalovirus exposure and HLA in healthy donors. PCR involved 60 Vbeta and 13 Jbeta primers. This table comes from immunoSEQ multiplex PCR, and its TCRdb copy is limited to in-frame clones, with some not included. The sample lists some 100,000 clones; approximately 80% were seen once. Findings and limits, study-wide: Data from an earlier analysis indicated that most TCR beta V segments were productive either about 90% or about 30% of the time. Accounts indicate the classifier identified cytomegalovirus status with strong specificity and sensitivity.

The length of the CDR3 is 13 residues. The sample consisted of PBMCs. The TCR was taken from a woman aged 40 to 49 in good health and CMV-seropositive. This chain links TRBV21-1 with TRBJ1-2; the table names TRBD1, a call not compared with the DNA. TRBV21-1 is designated a pseudogene. The DNA for the CDR3 is TGTGCCAGCAGCAGTGAAGGGGCGGCTGGCTACACCTTC. It is translated as CASSSEGAAGYTF.